This T cell receptor beta chain was retrieved from a study of shared clonotypes between healthy human individuals. Study-wide context: The composition of the donors was a couple of women and a few men aged 18 to 49. CD4 naive and memory got three plates each, CD8 naive two, CD8 memory one.

All donors were healthy HIV-negative adults lacking recent acute infections or vaccinations. Deep level was the assay's run setting. The data were produced by immunoSEQ multiplex PCR, yet TCRdb's version contains in-frame clones alone and is incomplete. The table lists more than 550,000 clones, 90% of them singletons. The CDR3 covers 14 residues. Losses at the gene ends were 6 bases for V and 2 bases for J; bases not matched to a gene: 9. Per germline, CDR1 SQVTM and CDR2 ANQGSEA. Sequenced: memory CD8+ T cells from PBMCs. Noted subset: CD45RO+ cells pooled with CCR7-negative TemRA cells. This TCR came from a man aged 18-30 years in good health. Some clones in this sample may be carry-over from other donors' samples. This sequence joins TRBV29-1 and TRBJ2-7, with 8 positions matching TRBD2. CDR3 nucleotide sequence: TGCAGCGTCATAACCGGGACTAGGCCCTACGAGCAGTACTTC. Protein sequence: CSVITGTRPYEQYF.